The text below deals with one T cell receptor (beta chain). Its antigen is currently unknown. The data belong to a study of T cell responses to AZD1222 COVID-19 vaccine. There are 15 residues in the CDR3. The V end lost 0 bases, the J end lost 4 bases, and 13 bases lay between the germline ends. The germline CDR1 and CDR2 sequences are SGHRS and YFSETQ. Clones were read by immunoSEQ multiplex PCR, and TCRdb kept only the in-frame ones, dropping some. The sample contains more than 85,000 clones, around 80% of which appear only once. Study results and caveats: The study reported that nearly half of spike-specific TCRs target unmutated variant regions. Spike as a whole was targeted by vaccine-associated CD4 TCRs, dominant at 160-218 and 743-854.

This sample comprised peripheral blood, obtained on day 0 of AZD1222 vaccination. The sequence came from an adult in good health. This sequence joins TRBV5-1 and TRBJ1-2; D may be TRBD1 (6 bases). Here the CDR3 reads CASSLARTEPYGYTF. DNA for the CDR3: TGCGCCAGCAGCTTGGCGAGGACAGAGCCCTATGGCTACACCTTC.